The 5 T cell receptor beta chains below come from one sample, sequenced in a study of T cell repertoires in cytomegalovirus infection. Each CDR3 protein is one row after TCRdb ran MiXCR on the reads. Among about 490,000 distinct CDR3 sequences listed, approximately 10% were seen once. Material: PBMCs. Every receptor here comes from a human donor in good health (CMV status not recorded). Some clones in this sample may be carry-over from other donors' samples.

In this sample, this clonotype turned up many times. CDR3: CASSSASGVSEQFF. The CDR3 nucleotides are TGTGCCAGCAGTTCCGCCTCCGGGGTCAGTGAGCAGTTCTTC. V is TRBV12-3 or TRBV12-4 and J is TRBJ2-1; a possible D gene is TRBD2 (5 bases). Trimming stripped 4 bases from V and 9 bases from J, with 16 bases between. The CDR3 consists of 14 residues.

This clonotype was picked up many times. The CDR3 DNA sequence: TGTGCCAGCAGCAGACCGTGGTTGGAGACCCAGTACTTC. Translating gives CASSRPWLETQYF. The rearrangement links TRBV5-6 to TRBJ2-5; D is undetermined. This CDR3 region has 13 residues. V dropped 4 bases and J dropped 5 bases, with 12 bases sitting between them. Germline V gives CDR1 SGHDT, CDR2 YYEEEE.

The CDR3 DNA is TGTGCCAGCAGTTTTCCGGGACAGGGGATCAGCGAGCAGTACTTC. Its protein is CASSFPGQGISEQYF. The chain couples TRBV27 to TRBJ2-7; 10 bases map to TRBD1. Unmatched junction bases numbered 8, after V lost 3 bases and J lost 6 bases. CDR1 and CDR2 from the germline V gene are MNHEY and SMNVEV (reference sequence). This CDR3 has 15 amino acids.

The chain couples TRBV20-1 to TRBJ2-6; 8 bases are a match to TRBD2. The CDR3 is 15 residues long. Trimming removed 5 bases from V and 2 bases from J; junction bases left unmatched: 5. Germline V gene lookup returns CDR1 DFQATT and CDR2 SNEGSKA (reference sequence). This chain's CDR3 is CSARGGGPGANVLTF. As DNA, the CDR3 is TGCAGTGCTCGGGGGGGGGGCCCTGGGGCCAACGTCCTGACTTTC.

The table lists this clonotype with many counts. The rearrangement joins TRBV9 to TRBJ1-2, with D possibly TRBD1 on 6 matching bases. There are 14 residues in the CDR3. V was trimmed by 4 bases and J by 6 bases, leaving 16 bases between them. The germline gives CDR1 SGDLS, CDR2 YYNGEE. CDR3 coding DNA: TGTGCCAGCAGCCTCCGGGACACCTCCAATGGCTACACCTTC. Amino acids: CASSLRDTSNGYTF.